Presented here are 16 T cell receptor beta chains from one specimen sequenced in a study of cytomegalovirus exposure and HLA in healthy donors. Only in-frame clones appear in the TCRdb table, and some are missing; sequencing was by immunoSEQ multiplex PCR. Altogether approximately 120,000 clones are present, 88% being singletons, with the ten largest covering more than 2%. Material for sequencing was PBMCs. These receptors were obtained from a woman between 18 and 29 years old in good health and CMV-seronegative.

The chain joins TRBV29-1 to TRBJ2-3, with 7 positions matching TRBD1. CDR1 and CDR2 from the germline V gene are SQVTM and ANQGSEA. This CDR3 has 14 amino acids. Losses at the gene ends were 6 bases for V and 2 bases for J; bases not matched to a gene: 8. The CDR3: CSVQTGWDTDTQYF. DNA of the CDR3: TGCAGCGTCCAGACAGGGTGGGACACAGATACGCAGTATTTT.

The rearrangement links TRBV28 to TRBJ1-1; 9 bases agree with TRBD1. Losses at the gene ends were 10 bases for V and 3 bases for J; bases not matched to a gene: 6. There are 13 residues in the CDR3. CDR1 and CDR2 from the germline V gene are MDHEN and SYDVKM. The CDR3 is CATWTGVYTEAFF. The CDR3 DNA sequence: TGTGCCACGTGGACAGGGGTTTACACTGAAGCTTTCTTT.

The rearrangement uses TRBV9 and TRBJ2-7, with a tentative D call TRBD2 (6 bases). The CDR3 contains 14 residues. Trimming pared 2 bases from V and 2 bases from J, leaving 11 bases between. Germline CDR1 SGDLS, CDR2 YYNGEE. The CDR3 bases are TGTGCCAGCAGCGTTAGCGGAAACACCTACGAGCAGTACTTC. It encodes CASSVSGNTYEQYF.

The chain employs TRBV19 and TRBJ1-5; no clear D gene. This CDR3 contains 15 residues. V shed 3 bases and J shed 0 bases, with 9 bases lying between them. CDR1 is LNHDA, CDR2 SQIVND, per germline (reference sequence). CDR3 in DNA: TGTGCCAGTAGTATCGAGGGCCATAGCAATCAGCCCCAGCATTTT. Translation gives CASSIEGHSNQPQHF.

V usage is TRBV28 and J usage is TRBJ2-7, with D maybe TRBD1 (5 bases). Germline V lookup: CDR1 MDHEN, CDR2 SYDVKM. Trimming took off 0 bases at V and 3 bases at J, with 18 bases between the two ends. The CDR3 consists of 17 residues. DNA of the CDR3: TGTGCCAGCAGTTTATGGGGGCCCCAAAGGGAAAACTACGAGCAGTACTTC. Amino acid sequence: CASSLWGPQRENYEQYF.

The CDR3 spells CASSPPGQGTNEQFF. As DNA, the CDR3 is TGTGCCAGCAGCCCCCCGGGACAGGGTACGAATGAGCAGTTCTTC. V usage is TRBV7-9 and J usage is TRBJ2-1; 9 positions agree with TRBD1. The junction had 9 bases not matched to a gene; V was cut back by 5 bases and J by 7 bases. Germline V lookup: CDR1 SEHNR, CDR2 FQNEAQ (reference sequence). The CDR3 contains 15 residues.

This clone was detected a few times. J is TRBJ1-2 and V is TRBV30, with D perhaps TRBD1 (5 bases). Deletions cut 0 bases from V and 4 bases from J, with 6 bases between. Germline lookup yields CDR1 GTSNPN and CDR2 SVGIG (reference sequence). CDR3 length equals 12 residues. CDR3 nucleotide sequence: TGTGCCTGGAGTGTAGGGGTCTATGGCTACACCTTC. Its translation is CAWSVGVYGYTF. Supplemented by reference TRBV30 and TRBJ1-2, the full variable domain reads SQTIHQWPATLVQPVGSPLSLECTVEGTSNPNLYWYRQAAGRGLQLLFYSVGIGQISSEVPQNLSASRPQDRQFILSSKKLLLSDSGFYLCAWSVGVYGYTFGSGTRLTVV.

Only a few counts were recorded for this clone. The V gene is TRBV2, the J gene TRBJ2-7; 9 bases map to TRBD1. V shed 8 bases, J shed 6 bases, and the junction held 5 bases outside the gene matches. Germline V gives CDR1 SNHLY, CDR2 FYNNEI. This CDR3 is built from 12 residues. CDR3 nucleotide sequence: TGTGCCAGCTTAGACAGGGGGAGCGAGCAGTACTTC. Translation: CASLDRGSEQYF.

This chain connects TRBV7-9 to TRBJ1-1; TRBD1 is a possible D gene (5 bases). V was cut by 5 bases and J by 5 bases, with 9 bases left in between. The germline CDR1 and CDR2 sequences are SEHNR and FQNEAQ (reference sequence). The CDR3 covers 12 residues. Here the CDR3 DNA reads TGTGCCAGCAGCCCGGGGGGGACTGAAGCTTTCTTT. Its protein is CASSPGGTEAFF.

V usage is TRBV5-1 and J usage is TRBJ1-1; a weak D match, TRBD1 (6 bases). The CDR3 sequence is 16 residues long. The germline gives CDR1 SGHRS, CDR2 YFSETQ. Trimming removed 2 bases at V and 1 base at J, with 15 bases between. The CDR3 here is CASSLTLGGGNTEAFF. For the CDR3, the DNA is TGCGCCAGCAGCTTAACCCTGGGAGGGGGGAACACTGAAGCTTTCTTT.

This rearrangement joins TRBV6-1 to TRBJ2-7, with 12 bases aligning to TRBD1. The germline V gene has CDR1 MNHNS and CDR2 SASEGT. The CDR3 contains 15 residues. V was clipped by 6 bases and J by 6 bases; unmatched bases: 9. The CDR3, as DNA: TGTGCCAGCAGGAGGGCGGGACAGGGGGCTCTCGAGCAGTACTTC. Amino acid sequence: CASRRAGQGALEQYF.

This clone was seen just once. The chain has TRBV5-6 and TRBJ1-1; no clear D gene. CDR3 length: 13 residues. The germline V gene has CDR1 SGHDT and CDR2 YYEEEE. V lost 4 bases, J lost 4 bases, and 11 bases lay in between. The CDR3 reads CASSGDGGTEAFF. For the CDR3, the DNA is TGTGCCAGCAGCGGTGATGGCGGCACTGAAGCTTTCTTT.

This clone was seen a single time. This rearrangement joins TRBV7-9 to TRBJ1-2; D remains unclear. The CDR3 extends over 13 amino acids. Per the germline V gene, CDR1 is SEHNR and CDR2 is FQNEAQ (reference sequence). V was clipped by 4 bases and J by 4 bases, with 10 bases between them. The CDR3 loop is CASSSQRPYGYTF. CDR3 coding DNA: TGTGCCAGCAGCTCCCAGCGACCCTATGGCTACACCTTC. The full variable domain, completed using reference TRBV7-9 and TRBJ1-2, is DTGVSQNPRHKITKRGQNVTFRCDPISEHNRLYWYRQTLGQGPEFLTYFQNEAQLEKSRLLSDRFSAERPKGSFSTLEIQRTEQGDSAMYLCASSSQRPYGYTFGSGTRLTVV.

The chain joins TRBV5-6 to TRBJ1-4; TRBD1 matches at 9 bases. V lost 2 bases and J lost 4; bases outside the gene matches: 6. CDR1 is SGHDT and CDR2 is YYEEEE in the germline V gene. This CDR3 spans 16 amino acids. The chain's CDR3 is CASSFATGGNNEKLFF. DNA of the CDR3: TGTGCCAGCAGCTTCGCGACAGGGGGGAATAATGAAAAACTGTTTTTT.

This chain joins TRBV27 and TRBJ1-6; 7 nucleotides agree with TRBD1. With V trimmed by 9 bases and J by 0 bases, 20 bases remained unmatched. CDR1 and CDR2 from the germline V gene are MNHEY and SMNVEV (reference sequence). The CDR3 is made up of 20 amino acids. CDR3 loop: CARILIGTAPLSSYNSPLHF. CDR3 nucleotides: TGTGCCAGGATCCTGATAGGGACAGCCCCGTTAAGCTCCTATAATTCACCCCTCCACTTT.

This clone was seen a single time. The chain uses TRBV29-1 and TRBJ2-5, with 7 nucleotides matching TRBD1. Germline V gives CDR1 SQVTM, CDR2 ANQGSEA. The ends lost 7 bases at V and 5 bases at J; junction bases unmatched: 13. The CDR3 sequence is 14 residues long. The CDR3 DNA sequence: TGCAGCGCTCAGGGGACAGCCTCCCGGGAGACCCAGTACTTC. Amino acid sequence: CSAQGTASRETQYF.